The next 10 T cell receptor beta chains were all read from a single sample in a study of blood T cell repertoires in COVID-19. Sequencing used immunoSEQ multiplex PCR; TCRdb keeps in-frame clones, though not all of them. The table has under 20,000 clones, 85% to 95% seen once. The sequencing input was peripheral blood. These receptors were taken from a human donor in a cohort sampled during active COVID-19.

J is TRBJ2-7 and V is TRBV11-2; 8 positions agree with TRBD2. The CDR3 has 14 residues. Looked up from germline, CDR1 is SGHAT and CDR2 is FQNNGV. V lost 2 bases, J lost 4 bases, and 4 bases stayed unmatched. The CDR3 is CASSLYGLAYEQYF. CDR3 DNA: TGTGCCAGCAGCTTATACGGACTAGCTTACGAGCAGTACTTC.

The gene calls are TRBV20-1 and TRBJ2-5, with D perhaps matching TRBD2 (6 bases). There are 15 residues in the CDR3. Trimming removed 3 bases at V and 2 bases at J, with 16 bases between. Looked up from germline, CDR1 is DFQATT and CDR2 is SNEGSKA (reference sequence). CDR3 bases: TGCAGTGCTAGTCCACCCGGGAGAAGTCAAGAGACCCAGTACTTC. It encodes CSASPPGRSQETQYF.

The V gene is TRBV11-2, the J gene TRBJ2-5; possibly TRBD2 for D (5 bases). CDR1 is SGHAT and CDR2 is FQNNGV in the germline V gene. Deletions cut 3 bases from V and 4 bases from J, with 15 bases between. The CDR3 spans 15 residues. The CDR3 coding sequence is TGTGCCAGCAGCTTTTTGAGGGAGTGGGTAGAGACCCAGTACTTC. Protein product: CASSFLREWVETQYF.

The sample holds a few counts of this clone. The chain joins TRBV9 to TRBJ2-7, with D possibly matching TRBD2 (6 bases). In germline, CDR1 is SGDLS, CDR2 YYNGEE. Trimming left V 1 base short and J 12 bases short, with 20 bases between. The CDR3 spans 14 residues. This CDR3 reads CASSVLGRRDPLYF. Written as DNA, the CDR3 is TGTGCCAGCAGCGTACTCGGTCGGCGGGACCCTTTGTACTTC.

This rearrangement joins TRBV27 to TRBJ1-1; TRBD1 might be the D (6 bases). CDR1 is MNHEY, CDR2 SMNVEV, per germline (reference sequence). The CDR3 loop spans 14 amino acids. Trimming removed 2 bases from V and 5 bases from J, with 12 bases in between. This chain's CDR3 is CASSLAGAKTEAFF. The DNA for the CDR3 is TGTGCCAGCAGTTTAGCGGGGGCGAAGACTGAAGCTTTCTTT.

The chain couples TRBV9 to TRBJ2-2; TRBD2 matches at 9 bases. The CDR3 totals 17 residues. Trimming cost V 1 base and J 1 base; bases outside gene matches: 5. Germline CDR1 SGDLS, CDR2 YYNGEE. The CDR3 DNA reads TGTGCCAGCAGCGTAAAGATGACTAGCGGGAACACCGGGGAGCTGTTTTTT. The encoded protein is CASSVKMTSGNTGELFF.

The V and J genes are TRBV20-1 and TRBJ1-5; TRBD1 matches 11 bases. The CDR3 loop spans 15 amino acids. J gave up 6 bases and V 3 bases, and 7 bases lay outside the gene matches. The germline V gene encodes CDR1 DFQATT and CDR2 SNEGSKA (reference sequence). The CDR3 DNA reads TGCAGTGCTAGTGCGTTCGGGACAGGGGGTCAGCCCCAGCATTTT. Amino acids: CSASAFGTGGQPQHF.

The V and J genes are TRBV7-2 and TRBJ1-6, with D possibly TRBD1 on 5 matching bases. The CDR3 totals 14 residues. Trimming cost V 1 base and J 7 bases, with 8 bases left between them. Germline CDR1 is SGHTA and CDR2 is FQGNSA. CDR3 nucleotide sequence: TGTGCCAGCAGCTTAGGACAGAAAAATTCACCCCTCCACTTT. It is translated as CASSLGQKNSPLHF.

The V gene is TRBV27, the J gene TRBJ1-4, with D possibly TRBD1 on 6 matching bases. CDR1 and CDR2 (germline): MNHEY, SMNVEV (reference sequence). The CDR3 spans 15 residues. Trimming removed 0 bases at V and 6 bases at J, with 11 bases between. The CDR3 DNA follows: TGTGCCAGCAGTTTATCTGCAGGGGAGTATGAAAAACTGTTTTTT. This gives the protein CASSLSAGEYEKLFF.

V gene TRBV9 combines with J gene TRBJ2-5; TRBD2 matches 7 bases. Looked up from germline, CDR1 is SGDLS and CDR2 is YYNGEE. With 3 bases clipped from V and 1 base from J, the junction kept 0 bases outside the gene matches. This CDR3 comprises 13 residues. In DNA, the CDR3 is TGTGCCAGCAGCGGGGGGGGCCAAGAGACCCAGTACTTC. Protein product: CASSGGGQETQYF.